Presented here are 7 T cell receptor beta chains from one specimen sequenced in a study of T cell responses to AZD1222 COVID-19 vaccine. TCRdb keeps only in-frame clones here, not all; method: immunoSEQ multiplex PCR. This sample has approximately 31,000 clones, with 88% found just once. The input for sequencing was peripheral blood, taken 28 days after the second AZD1222 dose. The receptors were sampled from an adult who received the AZD1222 COVID-19 vaccine.

This clone was counted a few times. This chain joins TRBV7-8 and TRBJ1-5; tentatively, D is TRBD1 (5 bases). Germline values: CDR1 SGHVS, CDR2 FQNEAQ. Trimming took 4 bases from V and 3 from J, leaving 10 bases between them. The CDR3 consists of 14 residues. CDR3 bases: TGTGCCAGCAGCTCGGGACGTTTCAATCAGCCCCAGCATTTT. Its translation is CASSSGRFNQPQHF.

The chain carries TRBV7-9 and TRBJ1-2; the match to TRBD1 covers 8 bases. The trim removed 2 bases at V and 6 bases at J, leaving 5 bases unmatched. The CDR3 is 14 amino acids. The V gene's germline CDR1 is SEHNR and CDR2 FQNEAQ (reference sequence). The CDR3 sequence is CASSLSTGDNGYTF. CDR3 nucleotide sequence: TGTGCCAGCAGCTTATCGACAGGGGATAATGGCTACACCTTC.

CDR3 sequence (DNA): TGCGCCAGCAGCCGCGTTGTTCGGGTCAATGGCTACACCTTC. It specifies CASSRVVRVNGYTF. This sequence joins TRBV4-3 and TRBJ1-2; D not certain. Trimming cost V 4 bases and J 6 bases, with 15 bases left between them. The CDR3 is made up of 14 amino acids. Germline V gives CDR1 LGHNA, CDR2 YSLEER.

J is TRBJ1-2 and V is TRBV15; TRBD1 might be the D (5 bases). The CDR3 contains 13 residues. Trimming took 0 bases from V and 11 from J, leaving 13 bases between them. CDR1 is LNHNV, CDR2 YYDKDF, per germline (reference sequence). CDR3 in amino acids: CATSRDLGVRYTF. For the CDR3, the DNA is TGTGCCACCAGCAGAGATTTGGGGGTACGTTACACCTTC.

The chain couples TRBV5-1 to TRBJ1-1, with TRBD1 identical over 10 bases. This CDR3 comprises 14 residues. J lost 3 bases, V lost 4 bases, and 3 bases had no gene match. Germline loops: CDR1 SGHRS, CDR2 YFSETQ. CDR3 sequence reads: CASSGQGGDTEAFF. The DNA of the CDR3 is TGCGCCAGCAGCGGACAGGGGGGAGACACTGAAGCTTTCTTT.

The rearrangement uses TRBV6-6 and TRBJ1-1; the D is unclear. Per germline, CDR1 MNHNY and CDR2 SVGAGI (reference sequence). CDR3 size: 13 residues. Trimming cost V 0 bases and J 3 bases, with 5 bases left between them. The CDR3 loop is CASSYSMDTEAFF. Written as DNA, the CDR3 is TGTGCCAGCAGTTACTCTATGGACACTGAAGCTTTCTTT.

The chain carries TRBV4-1 and TRBJ1-5; D is undetermined. Germline CDR1 is MGHRA and CDR2 is YSYEKL. V was cut by 1 base and J by 7 bases, with 17 bases left in between. The CDR3 consists of 16 residues. This chain's CDR3 is CASSQVFGPSPQPQHF. CDR3 nucleotide sequence: TGCGCCAGCAGCCAAGTCTTTGGCCCCTCTCCCCAGCCCCAGCATTTT.